Here is one T cell receptor (beta chain) with its context. Its antigen is as yet unknown. From the 5' RACE reads, TCRdb lists one entry per CDR3 protein and no DNA. The sample shows 400,000 or so distinct CDR3 sequences, and 9.5% to 12% sits with its ten largest clones. The germline V gene encodes CDR1 SGHRS and CDR2 YFSETQ. The CDR3 has 12 amino acids. The entry originates in a study of T cells expressing NK-cell markers. Study-wide context: All TCR beta repertoires analysed originated from sorted CD3+CD56+NKG2C+, CD3+CD56+NKG2C- and CD3+CD56-NKG2C+ T cells. Within the sequenced cohort of eight donors, seven exhibited HCMV seropositivity and one was seronegative.

Whole-study findings and limits: Five or six donors showed dominant NKG2C+ clonotypes comprising about 1.0-8% of their CD8+ T cells. The CD3+CD56-NKG2C+ fraction was also led by these clonotypes in several donors.

The chain is built from TRBV5-1 and TRBJ2-4. Sequencing used blood T cells: a sorted CD56 or NKG2C T cell subset, CD4+ or CD8+ T cells, or bulk PBMC T cells (not recorded which). The receptor was isolated from a woman aged 50 to 65 in good health. The CDR3 region is CASSWDRYIQYF.